This T cell receptor (beta chain) originates from a study of cytotoxic CD8 clonotypes in ibrutinib-treated CLL. This clone was seen only a few times. Sequencing was designed to attain a depth spanning 1 in 200,000 to 1 in 1 million T cells. The data were produced by immunoSEQ multiplex PCR, yet TCRdb's version contains in-frame clones alone and is incomplete. The sample yields 250,000 to 350,000 clones, about 72% seen once. CDR1 LGHNA and CDR2 YSLEER come from the germline V gene. The V and J ends lost 3 bases and 0 bases, in that order; junction bases with no gene match: 6. CDR3 length: 17 residues. The source is a human donor with chronic lymphocytic leukemia. The chain joins TRBV4-3 to TRBJ2-1; 9 nucleotides match TRBD1. The sample here was PBMCs, taken at disease progression, from a patient treated with ibrutinib. CDR3 nucleotides: TGCGCCAGCAGCCACCGGGACAGGGCTAGCTCCTACAATGAGCAGTTCTTC. It codes for CASSHRDRASSYNEQFF.